These 20 T cell receptor beta chains came from one sample sequenced in a study of T cell responses to AZD1222 COVID-19 vaccine. Clones were read by immunoSEQ multiplex PCR, and TCRdb kept only the in-frame ones, dropping some. The sample lists 150,000 to 200,000 clones; 85% to 95% were seen once. This material consisted of peripheral blood, taken on day 0 of AZD1222 vaccination. These receptors all stem from an adult in good health.

The chain has TRBV21-1 and TRBJ1-6. TRBV21-1 is deemed a pseudogene. The CDR3 is made up of 19 amino acids. The CDR3, as DNA: TGTGCCAGCAGCTCGGAGAGAGGTAACCGTTACTCCTATAATTCACCCCTCCACTTT. Encoded protein: CASSSERGNRYSYNSPLHF.

The chain recombines TRBV7-2 with TRBJ1-5; 7 bases map to TRBD1. The CDR3 loop spans 13 amino acids. Germline loops: CDR1 SGHTA, CDR2 FQGNSA. V trimming: 5 bases; J trimming: 5 bases; junction bases outside the gene matches: 3. The CDR3 loop reads CASSRQGDQPQHF. CDR3 DNA sequence: TGTGCCAGCAGCAGACAGGGCGATCAGCCCCAGCATTTT. The entire variable domain, with the rest obtained from reference TRBV7-2 and TRBJ1-5, is as follows: GAGVSQSPSNKVTEKGKDVELRCDPISGHTALYWYRQSLGQGLEFLIYFQGNSAPDKSGLPSDRFSAERTGGSVSTLTIQRTQQEDSAVYLCASSRQGDQPQHFGDGTRLSIL.

The V and J genes are TRBV5-1 and TRBJ1-1; D remains unclear. From germline, CDR1 is SGHRS and CDR2 YFSETQ. Trimming removed 2 bases at V and 1 base at J, with 24 bases between. The CDR3 spans 19 residues. The CDR3 nucleotides are TGCGCCAGCAGCTTAAGTGCAGGCAGCCTCCTTCCGACGAACACTGAAGCTTTCTTT. Protein: CASSLSAGSLLPTNTEAFF.

The chain combines TRBV7-9 with TRBJ1-1; the D gene is possibly TRBD1 (6 bases). This CDR3 is 14 amino acids long. CDR1 and CDR2 (germline): SEHNR, FQNEAQ (reference sequence). Trimming cost V 5 bases and J 2 bases, with 12 bases left between them. The CDR3 sequence: CASSTYRANTEAFF. CDR3 DNA sequence: TGTGCCAGCAGCACCTACAGGGCAAACACTGAAGCTTTCTTT.

This clone was seen only once. The rearrangement links TRBV30 to TRBJ1-6; the D gene is possibly TRBD1 (6 bases). Germline CDR1 and CDR2: GTSNPN and SVGIG (reference sequence). V lost 0 bases and J lost 8, with 14 bases in between. This CDR3 spans 15 amino acids. The CDR3 is CAWSVYGGWDSPLHF. For the CDR3, the DNA is TGTGCCTGGAGTGTATATGGGGGCTGGGATTCACCCCTCCACTTT. The complete variable domain, with remaining parts taken from reference TRBV30 and TRBJ1-6, reads SQTIHQWPATLVQPVGSPLSLECTVEGTSNPNLYWYRQAAGRGLQLLFYSVGIGQISSEVPQNLSASRPQDRQFILSSKKLLLSDSGFYLCAWSVYGGWDSPLHFGNGTRLTVT.

The CDR3 DNA follows: TGTGCCAGTGGGGACAGTGGGGATAGCAATCAGCCCCAGCATTTT. Translating gives CASGDSGDSNQPQHF. The chain joins TRBV19 to TRBJ1-5, with TRBD1 matching over 7 bases. The germline V gene has CDR1 LNHDA and CDR2 SQIVND (reference sequence). This CDR3 is built from 15 residues. V lost 8 bases to trimming and J lost 0 bases; unmatched junction nucleotides: 7. Full variable domain (remainder filled in from reference TRBV19 and TRBJ1-5): DGGITQSPKYLFRKEGQNVTLSCEQNLNHDAMYWYRQDPGQGLRLIYYSQIVNDFQKGDIAEGYSVSREKKESFPLTVTSAQKNPTAFYLCASGDSGDSNQPQHFGDGTRLSIL.

The chain couples TRBV24-1 to TRBJ2-5; TRBD1 matches 11 bases. J lost 4 bases, V lost 4 bases, and 4 bases had no gene match. This CDR3 spans 15 amino acids. Germline V gene data show CDR1 as KGHDR and CDR2 as SFDVKD. As DNA, the CDR3 is TGTGCCACCAGTGACGGACAGGGGGCTCGAGAGACCCAGTACTTC. Translating gives CATSDGQGARETQYF.

This rearrangement joins TRBV11-2 to TRBJ1-2; 7 bases agree with TRBD1. J was trimmed by 0 bases and V by 5 bases; bases with no gene match: 9. CDR1 SGHAT and CDR2 FQNNGV come from the germline V gene. The CDR3 sequence is 16 residues long. Here the CDR3 reads CASSPGTGASNYGYTF. In nucleotides, the CDR3 is TGTGCCAGCAGCCCCGGTACAGGGGCATCTAACTATGGCTACACCTTC. Based on the CDR3 plus reference TRBV11-2 and TRBJ1-2, the full variable domain is EAGVAQSPRYKIIEKRQSVAFWCNPISGHATLYWYQQILGQGPKLLIQFQNNGVVDDSQLPKDRFSAERLKGVDSTLKIQPAKLEDSAVYLCASSPGTGASNYGYTFGSGTRLTVV.

This rearrangement joins TRBV28 to TRBJ1-5, with D unresolved. Trimming pared 6 bases from V and 2 bases from J, leaving 11 bases between. Looked up from germline, CDR1 is MDHEN and CDR2 is SYDVKM. This CDR3 is built from 14 residues. For the CDR3, the DNA is TGTGCCAGCAGCACGGGGTTGGGCAATCAGCCCCAGCATTTT. This encodes CASSTGLGNQPQHF.

The rearrangement joins TRBV11-2 to TRBJ1-2, with D unclear. Trimming shortened V by 5 bases and J by 10 bases, and 17 bases separated the two germline ends. This CDR3 contains 13 residues. Germline CDR1 is SGHAT and CDR2 is FQNNGV. The CDR3 coding sequence is TGTGCCAGCAGCCTTTCCCTGTTAAATGACTACACCTTC. Amino acids: CASSLSLLNDYTF.

This chain links TRBV5-6 with TRBJ1-6; 7 bases line up with TRBD1. Germline loops: CDR1 SGHDT, CDR2 YYEEEE. This CDR3 is built from 14 residues. Germline trimming cut 5 bases from V and 5 bases from J; bases unmatched to any gene: 4. The CDR3 here is CASRGTANNSPLHF. The CDR3 nucleotides are TGTGCCAGCAGGGGGACAGCTAATAATTCACCCCTCCACTTT.

The CDR3 nucleotides are TGTGCCTGGACTGGGCTCCACAAAACCGGGACAGGGGAAGGTAGCAATCAGCCCCAGCATTTT. The encoded protein is CAWTGLHKTGTGEGSNQPQHF. The V gene is TRBV30, the J gene TRBJ1-5; 10 bases agree with TRBD1. This CDR3 is 21 amino acids long. Germline CDR1 and CDR2: GTSNPN and SVGIG (reference sequence). Unmatched junction bases numbered 21, after V lost 4 bases and J lost 0 bases.

This chain uses TRBV5-1 with TRBJ2-7; 14 nucleotides align to TRBD2. The CDR3 extends over 18 amino acids. In germline, CDR1 is SGHRS, CDR2 YFSETQ. After removal of 2 bases from V and 0 bases from J, the junction contained 7 bases not matched to a gene. The CDR3 coding sequence is TGCGCCAGCAGCTTCCTACCGGGACTAGCGGGGGTCTCCTACGAGCAGTACTTC. Its protein is CASSFLPGLAGVSYEQYF.

The V and J genes are TRBV5-1 and TRBJ2-1; 15 nucleotides line up with TRBD2. With 2 bases clipped from V and 3 bases from J, the junction kept 9 bases outside the gene matches. The CDR3 length is 19 residues. In germline, CDR1 is SGHRS, CDR2 YFSETQ. CDR3 in amino acids: CASSFPGLAGGVLYNEQFF. In DNA form, the CDR3 reads TGCGCCAGCAGCTTCCCAGGACTAGCGGGAGGGGTACTCTACAATGAGCAGTTCTTC.

The table lists this clone with a count of one. CDR3 region: CASTVLWNSPLHF. DNA of the CDR3: TGTGCCAGCACCGTCCTGTGGAATTCACCCCTCCACTTT. The rearrangement joins TRBV2 to TRBJ1-6; unclear D gene. V lost 7 bases to trimming and J lost 7 bases, with 11 bases between them. Per germline, CDR1 SNHLY and CDR2 FYNNEI. This CDR3 spans 13 amino acids.

The J gene is TRBJ2-7, the V gene TRBV6-1; 11 positions agree with TRBD2. This CDR3 is built from 17 residues. Germline V lookup: CDR1 MNHNS, CDR2 SASEGT. Trimming cost V 4 bases and J 2 bases; bases outside gene matches: 10. The CDR3 DNA is TGTGCCAGCAGTGGCTCGTTTAGCGGGGGGGACCCCTACGAGCAGTACTTC. It is translated as CASSGSFSGGDPYEQYF.

The chain links TRBV11-2 to TRBJ2-7; D unclear. CDR3 length: 15 amino acids. From germline, CDR1 is SGHAT and CDR2 FQNNGV. V was cut by 0 bases and J by 7 bases, with 16 bases left in between. The CDR3 loop reads CASSLDMLGLWEQYF. The CDR3 DNA reads TGTGCCAGCAGCTTAGATATGCTGGGCTTGTGGGAGCAGTACTTC.

The chain couples TRBV18 to TRBJ2-7, with D maybe TRBD2 (6 bases). The germline V and J ends were trimmed by 4 bases and 6 bases, with 19 bases remaining between them. The germline V gene encodes CDR1 KGHSH and CDR2 LQKENI. The CDR3 is made up of 15 amino acids. This chain's CDR3 is CASSLRLVANSEQYF. Here the CDR3 DNA reads TGTGCCAGCTCACTTAGACTAGTAGCTAACTCCGAGCAGTACTTC.

The chain recombines TRBV7-3 with TRBJ2-1; D ambiguous. The germline gives CDR1 SGHTA, CDR2 FQGTGA. There are 16 residues in the CDR3. With 2 bases removed from V and 0 bases from J, the gap between germline ends came to 11 bases. DNA for the CDR3: TGTGCCAGCAGCTTACGGCAGGCGAGCTCCTACAATGAGCAGTTCTTC. Amino acids: CASSLRQASSYNEQFF.

The J gene is TRBJ2-2, the V gene TRBV19; no clear D gene. CDR3 size: 14 residues. V was trimmed by 1 base and J by 6 bases, leaving 9 bases between them. The germline V gene encodes CDR1 LNHDA and CDR2 SQIVND (reference sequence). CDR3 sequence: CASSIAKYPGELFF. CDR3 bases: TGTGCCAGTAGTATAGCAAAGTATCCCGGGGAGCTGTTTTTT. Drawing the rest from reference TRBV19 and TRBJ2-2, the complete variable domain is DGGITQSPKYLFRKEGQNVTLSCEQNLNHDAMYWYRQDPGQGLRLIYYSQIVNDFQKGDIAEGYSVSREKKESFPLTVTSAQKNPTAFYLCASSIAKYPGELFFGEGSRLTVL.